The T cell receptor (beta chain) under discussion was sequenced for a study of blood T cell repertoires in COVID-19. Overall study: The United States, Italy and Spain provided the acute and convalescent COVID-19 samples.

Per the original methods: Estimation of nucleated cell counts was performed using reference gene primer amplification. Clones were sequenced by immunoSEQ multiplex PCR, and TCRdb holds only the in-frame ones, with some missing. The V and J calls and the clone size are those of that table, but D and trimming were determined from the DNA. The data hold about 380,000 clones, with around 89% observed a single time. Trimming cost V 7 bases and J 5 bases, with 17 bases left between them. Germline CDR1 MNHEY, CDR2 SVGAGI. The CDR3 is 15 amino acids. The J gene is TRBJ2-2, the V gene TRBV6-5; maybe TRBD1 (5 bases). Input material: peripheral blood. This clonotype originated in a man aged 35-49 years with acute or convalescent COVID-19. The CDR3 DNA reads as TGTGCCAGCATTATTCAGGGTTTGGGGACCGGGGAGCTGTTTTTT. Amino acids: CASIIQGLGTGELFF.